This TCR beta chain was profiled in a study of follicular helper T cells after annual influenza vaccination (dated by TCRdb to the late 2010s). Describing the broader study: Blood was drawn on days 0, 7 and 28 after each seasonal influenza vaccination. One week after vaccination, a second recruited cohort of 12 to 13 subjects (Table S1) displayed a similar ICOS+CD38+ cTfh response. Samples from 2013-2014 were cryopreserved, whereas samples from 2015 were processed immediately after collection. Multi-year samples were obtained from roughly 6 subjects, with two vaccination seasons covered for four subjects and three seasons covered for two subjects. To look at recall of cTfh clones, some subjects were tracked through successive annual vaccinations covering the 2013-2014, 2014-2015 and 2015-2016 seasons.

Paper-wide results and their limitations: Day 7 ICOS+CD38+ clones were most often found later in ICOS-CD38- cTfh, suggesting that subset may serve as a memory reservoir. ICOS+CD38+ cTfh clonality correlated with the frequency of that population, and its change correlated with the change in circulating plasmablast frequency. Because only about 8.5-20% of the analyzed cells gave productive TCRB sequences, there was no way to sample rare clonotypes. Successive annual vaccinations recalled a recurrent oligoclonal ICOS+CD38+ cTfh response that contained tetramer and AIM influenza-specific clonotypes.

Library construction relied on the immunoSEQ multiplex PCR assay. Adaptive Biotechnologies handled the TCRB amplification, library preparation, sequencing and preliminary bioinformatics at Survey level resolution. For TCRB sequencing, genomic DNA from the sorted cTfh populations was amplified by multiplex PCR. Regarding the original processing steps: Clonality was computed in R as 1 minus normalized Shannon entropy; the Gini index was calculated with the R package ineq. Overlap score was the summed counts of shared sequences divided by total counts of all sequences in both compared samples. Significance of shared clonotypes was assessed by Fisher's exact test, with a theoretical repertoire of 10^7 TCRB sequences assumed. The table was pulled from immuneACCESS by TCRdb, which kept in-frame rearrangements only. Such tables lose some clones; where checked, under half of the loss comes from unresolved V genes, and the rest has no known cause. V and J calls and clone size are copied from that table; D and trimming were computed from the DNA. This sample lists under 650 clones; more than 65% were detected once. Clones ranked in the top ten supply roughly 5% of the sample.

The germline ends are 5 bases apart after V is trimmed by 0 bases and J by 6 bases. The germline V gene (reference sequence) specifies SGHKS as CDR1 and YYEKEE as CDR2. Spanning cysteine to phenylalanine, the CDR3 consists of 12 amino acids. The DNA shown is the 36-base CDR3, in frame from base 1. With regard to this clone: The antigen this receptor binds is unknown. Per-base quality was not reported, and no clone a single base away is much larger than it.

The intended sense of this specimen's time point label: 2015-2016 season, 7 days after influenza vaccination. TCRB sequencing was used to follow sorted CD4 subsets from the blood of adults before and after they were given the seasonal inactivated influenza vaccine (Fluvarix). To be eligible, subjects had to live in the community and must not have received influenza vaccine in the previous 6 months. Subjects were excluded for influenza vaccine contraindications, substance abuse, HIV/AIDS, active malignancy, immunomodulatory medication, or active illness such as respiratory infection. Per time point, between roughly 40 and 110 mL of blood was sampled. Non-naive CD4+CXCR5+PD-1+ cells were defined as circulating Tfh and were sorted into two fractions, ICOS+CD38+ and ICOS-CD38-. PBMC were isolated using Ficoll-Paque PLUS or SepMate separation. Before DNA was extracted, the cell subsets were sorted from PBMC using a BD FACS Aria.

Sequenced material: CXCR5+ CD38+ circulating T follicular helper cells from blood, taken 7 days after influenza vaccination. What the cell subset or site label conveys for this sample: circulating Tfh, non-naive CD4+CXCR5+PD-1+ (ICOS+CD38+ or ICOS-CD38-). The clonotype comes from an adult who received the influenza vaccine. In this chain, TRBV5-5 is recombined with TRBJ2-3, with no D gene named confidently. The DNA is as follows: TGTGCCAGCAGCTTGGAAGCCGATACGCAGTATTTT. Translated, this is CASSLEADTQYF.